This TCR beta chain was sequenced for a study of blood T cell repertoires in COVID-19. Turning to the study itself: Acute and convalescent COVID-19 specimens originated in the United States, Italy and Spain. T cells, B-cell-depleted T cells, or PBMCs provided the cDNA or gDNA that served as material.

Data came from immunoSEQ multiplex PCR; TCRdb stores just in-frame clones and leaves some out. Seen here are some 160,000 clones, about 77% observed once, and the top ten hold around 13%. CDR1 and CDR2 from the germline V gene are LGHDT and YNNKEL (reference sequence). The trim removed 2 bases at V and 7 bases at J, leaving 8 bases unmatched. The CDR3 extends over 15 amino acids. The TCR was taken from an elderly woman with acute or convalescent COVID-19. The chain combines TRBV3-1 (or the pseudogene TRBV3-2) with TRBJ1-5; 7 nucleotides match TRBD1. The sequenced sample was peripheral blood. CDR3 nucleotide sequence: TGTGCCAGCAGCCAAAGGGGCAGGGGGGAACAGCCCCAGCATTTT. This gives the protein CASSQRGRGEQPQHF.